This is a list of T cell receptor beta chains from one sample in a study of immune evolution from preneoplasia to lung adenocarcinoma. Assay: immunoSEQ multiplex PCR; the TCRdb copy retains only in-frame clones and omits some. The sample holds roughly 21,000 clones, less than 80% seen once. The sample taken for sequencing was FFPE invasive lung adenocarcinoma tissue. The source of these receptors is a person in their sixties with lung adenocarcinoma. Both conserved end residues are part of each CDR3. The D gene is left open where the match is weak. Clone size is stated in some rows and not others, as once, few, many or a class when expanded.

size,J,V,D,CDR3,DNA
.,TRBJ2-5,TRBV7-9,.,CASSSKANQETQYF,TGTGCCAGCAGCTCGAAAGCGAACCAAGAGACCCAGTACTTC
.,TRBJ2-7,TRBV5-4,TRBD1,CASSLTGGFYEQYF,TGTGCCAGCAGCTTGACAGGGGGTTTTTACGAGCAGTACTTC
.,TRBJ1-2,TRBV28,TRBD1,CASRRGLGYTF,TGTGCCAGCAGGAGGGGGCTGGGCTACACCTTC
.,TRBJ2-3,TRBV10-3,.,CAISENTDTQYF,TGTGCCATCAGTGAGAACACAGATACGCAGTATTTT
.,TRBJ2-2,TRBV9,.,CASSPWTPSNTGELFF,TGTGCCAGCAGCCCATGGACTCCTTCGAACACCGGGGAGCTGTTTTTT
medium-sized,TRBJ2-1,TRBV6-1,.,CASSEAGGSYNEQFF,TGTGCCAGCAGTGAAGCAGGGGGTTCCTACAATGAGCAGTTCTTC
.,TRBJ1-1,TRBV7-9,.,CASSVLKGTEAFF,TGTGCCAGCAGCGTGCTTAAGGGCACTGAAGCTTTCTTT
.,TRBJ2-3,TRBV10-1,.,CASSESQGSDTQYF,TGCGCCAGCAGTGAGTCTCAGGGATCAGATACGCAGTATTTT
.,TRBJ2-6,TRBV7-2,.,CASSPRGVKVSGANVLTF,TGTGCCAGCAGTCCCCGGGGCGTCAAGGTGTCTGGGGCCAACGTCCTGACTTTC
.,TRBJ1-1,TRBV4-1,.,CASSQAPLSGAFF,TGCGCCAGCAGCCAAGCTCCGCTCTCGGGAGCTTTCTTT
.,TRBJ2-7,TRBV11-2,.,CASSLKTLGTHEQYF,TGTGCCAGCAGCTTAAAAACCCTAGGGACCCACGAGCAGTACTTC
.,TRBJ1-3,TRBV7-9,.,CASSQEVGLIYF,TGTGCCAGCAGTCAAGAGGTGGGGTTGATATATTTT
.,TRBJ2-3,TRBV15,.,CADTPTRTGMTDTQYF,TGTGCCGATACCCCCACTAGAACGGGTATGACAGATACGCAGTATTTT
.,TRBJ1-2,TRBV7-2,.,CASSLVEGYGYTF,TGTGCCAGCAGCTTAGTGGAAGGGTATGGCTACACCTTC
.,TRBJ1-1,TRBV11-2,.,CASSLLQRNTEAFF,TGTGCCAGCAGCTTACTTCAGAGAAACACTGAAGCTTTCTTT
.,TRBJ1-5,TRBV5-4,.,CASKGENQPQHF,TGTGCCAGCAAGGGCGAAAATCAGCCCCAGCATTTT
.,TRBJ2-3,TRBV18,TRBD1,CASSEDRASTDTQYF,TGTGCCAGCTCAGAAGACAGGGCTAGCACAGATACGCAGTATTTT
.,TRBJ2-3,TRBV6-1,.,CASRTDYGKADTQYF,TGTGCCAGCAGGACCGACTATGGGAAAGCAGATACGCAGTATTTT
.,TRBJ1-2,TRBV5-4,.,CASSLDPGEAYGYTF,TGTGCCAGCAGCTTGGATCCAGGGGAGGCCTATGGCTACACCTTC
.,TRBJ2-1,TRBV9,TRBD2,CASSASGILSNEQFF,TGTGCCAGCAGCGCGAGCGGGATTCTTAGCAATGAGCAGTTCTTC
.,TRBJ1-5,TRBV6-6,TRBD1,CASRGQGIPINQPQHF,TGTGCCAGCCGAGGACAGGGGATCCCAATCAATCAGCCCCAGCATTTT
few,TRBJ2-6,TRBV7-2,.,CASRGPSAGANVLTF,TGTGCCAGCAGAGGGCCCTCGGCTGGGGCCAACGTCCTGACTTTC
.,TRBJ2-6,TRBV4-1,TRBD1,CASSRVTGVGANVLTF,TGCGCCAGCAGCCGCGTTACAGGGGTAGGGGCCAACGTCCTGACTTTC
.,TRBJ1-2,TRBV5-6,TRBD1,CASSPDRAYGYTF,TGTGCCAGCAGCCCGGACAGGGCTTACGGCTACACCTTC
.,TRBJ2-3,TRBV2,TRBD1,CASREGAFIDTQYF,TGTGCCAGCAGAGAGGGGGCTTTTATAGATACGCAGTATTTT
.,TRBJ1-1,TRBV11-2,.,CASSLEGSLNTEAFF,TGTGCCAGCAGCTTAGAAGGGTCCCTGAACACTGAAGCTTTCTTT
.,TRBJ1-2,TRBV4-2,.,CASSQERGGGYGYTF,TGTGCCAGCAGCCAAGAACGGGGAGGGGGATATGGCTACACCTTC
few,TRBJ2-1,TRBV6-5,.,CASSSPPGEQFF,TGTGCCAGCAGTTCCCCCCCGGGGGAGCAGTTCTTC
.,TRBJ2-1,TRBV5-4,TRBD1,CASSLRAGQAYNEQFF,TGTGCCAGCAGCTTGCGCGCGGGACAGGCTTACAATGAGCAGTTCTTC
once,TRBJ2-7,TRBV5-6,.,CASSSVLVFEQYF,TGTGCCAGCAGCTCGGTACTAGTTTTCGAGCAGTACTTC
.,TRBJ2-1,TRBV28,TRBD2,CASSTPSGGREQFF,TGTGCCAGCAGTACTCCTAGCGGGGGGAGGGAGCAGTTCTTC
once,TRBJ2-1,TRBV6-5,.,CATRGSYNEQFF,TGTGCCACCCGGGGGTCCTACAATGAGCAGTTCTTC
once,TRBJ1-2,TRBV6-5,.,CASSYEGITSGYTF,TGTGCCAGCAGTTACGAGGGGATCACTTCTGGCTACACCTTC
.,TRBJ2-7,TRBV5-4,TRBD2,CASSLQSGRSYEQYF,TGTGCCAGCAGCTTGCAGAGCGGGAGATCCTACGAGCAGTACTTC
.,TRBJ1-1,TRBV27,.,CASSLRGVNTEAFF,TGTGCCAGCAGTTTAAGAGGAGTAAACACTGAAGCTTTCTTT
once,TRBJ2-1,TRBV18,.,CASSPGVPSSYNEQFF,TGTGCCAGCTCACCGGGGGTCCCGAGCTCCTACAATGAGCAGTTCTTC
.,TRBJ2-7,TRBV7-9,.,CASSLAYRAYEQYF,TGTGCCAGCAGCTTAGCGTACAGAGCCTACGAGCAGTACTTC
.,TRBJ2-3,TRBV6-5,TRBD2,CASSFRVAGTQYF,TGTGCCAGCAGTTTCCGGGTAGCGGGGACGCAGTATTTT
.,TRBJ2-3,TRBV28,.,CASSKNTDTQYF,TGTGCCAGCAGTAAAAACACAGATACGCAGTATTTT